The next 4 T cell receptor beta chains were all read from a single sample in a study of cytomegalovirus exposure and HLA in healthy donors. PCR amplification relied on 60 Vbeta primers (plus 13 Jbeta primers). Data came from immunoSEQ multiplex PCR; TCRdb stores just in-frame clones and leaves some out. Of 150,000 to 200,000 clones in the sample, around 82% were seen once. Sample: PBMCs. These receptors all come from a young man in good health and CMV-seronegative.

In nucleotides, the CDR3 is TGTGCCAGCAGCAGGCTCCTTCGTGGACAGGGGGCGCTTGGCAATCAGCCCCAGCATTTT. It specifies CASSRLLRGQGALGNQPQHF. This chain joins TRBV21-1 and TRBJ1-5; TRBD1 is the table's D call and was not checked against the DNA. TRBV21-1 is termed a pseudogene. The CDR3 runs to 20 residues.

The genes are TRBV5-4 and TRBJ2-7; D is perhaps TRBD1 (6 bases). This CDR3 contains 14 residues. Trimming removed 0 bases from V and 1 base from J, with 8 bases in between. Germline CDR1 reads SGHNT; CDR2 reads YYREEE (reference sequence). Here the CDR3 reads CASSLDRASYEQYF. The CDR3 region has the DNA TGTGCCAGCAGCTTGGACAGGGCTTCCTACGAGCAGTACTTC.

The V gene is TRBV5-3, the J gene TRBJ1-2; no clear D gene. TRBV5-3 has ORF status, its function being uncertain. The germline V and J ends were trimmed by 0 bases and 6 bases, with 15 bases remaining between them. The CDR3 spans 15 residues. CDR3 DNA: TGTGCCAGAAGCTTGGCCTGGGCAGCCAGGAATGGCTACACCTTC. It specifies CARSLAWAARNGYTF.

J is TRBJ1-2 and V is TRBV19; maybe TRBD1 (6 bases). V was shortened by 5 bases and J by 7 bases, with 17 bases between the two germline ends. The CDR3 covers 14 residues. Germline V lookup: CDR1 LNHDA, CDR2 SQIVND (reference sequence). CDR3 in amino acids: CASSLGRGNIGYTF. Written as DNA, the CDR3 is TGTGCCAGTAGTCTCGGCAGGGGTAATATTGGCTACACCTTC.